The rows below give T cell receptor beta chains drawn from one sample of a study of blood T cells in healthy people across ages. Each CDR3 protein is one row after TCRdb ran MiXCR on the 5' RACE reads. The sample has 790,000 or so distinct CDR3 sequences, about 47% seen once. The sequencing input was blood. These receptors all come from a man older than 75 in good health. CDR3s include the opening cysteine and the closing phenylalanine or tryptophan. A D gene is named only where the DNA matches it firmly. Where a row states a size, it is once, few, many or the class of an expanded clone; other rows omit it.

v_gene	j_gene	abundance	d_gene	CDR3nt	CDR3aa
TRBV3-1	TRBJ2-7	NA	NA	TGTGCCAGCAGCCAAGGGGCACGGGCCTCTTACGAGCAGTACTTC	CASSQGARASYEQYF
TRBV6-2/TRBV6-3	TRBJ2-3	few	TRBD2	TGTGCCAGCAGTTTCGCCGGGACTAGTAAGACCACAGATACGCAGTATTTT	CASSFAGTSKTTDTQYF
TRBV28	TRBJ2-1	NA	NA	TGTGCCAGCATAGTCGGGACCAGCTACAATGAGCAGTTCTTC	CASIVGTSYNEQFF
TRBV9	TRBJ2-1	NA	NA	TGTGCCAGCAGCGTACGTTCGGGGTTGAAGTACAATGAGCAGTTCTTC	CASSVRSGLKYNEQFF
TRBV27	TRBJ2-1	once	NA	TGTGCCAGCAGAAAAAGCGGCCCCGGACCTAGCTCCTACAATGAGCGGTTCTTC	CASRKSGPGPSSYNERFF
TRBV5-1	TRBJ2-2	NA	TRBD1	TGCGCCAGCAGCTTGGCGGGACAGCGGAACACCGGGGAGCTGTTTTTT	CASSLAGQRNTGELFF
TRBV6-2/TRBV6-3	TRBJ1-5	NA	NA	TGTGCCAGCAGTTACGAAGACTCAAATAGGGGTCAGCCCCAGCATTTT	CASSYEDSNRGQPQHF
TRBV28	TRBJ2-7	NA	TRBD2	TGTGCCAGCAGCTACGGGGCGGGGGGTAACGAGCAGTACTTC	CASSYGAGGNEQYF
TRBV6-2/TRBV6-3	TRBJ1-5	many	NA	TGTGCCAGCAGTTACTCTGCAGGGGCGGGTAGCAATCAGCCCCAGCATTTT	CASSYSAGAGSNQPQHF
TRBV20-1	TRBJ1-6	NA	NA	TGCAGTGCTACAGGGACCAATTCATCCCTCCACTTT	CSATGTNSSLHF
TRBV30	TRBJ2-1	NA	NA	TGTGCCTGGAGCCGGGCCCGCTCTTACAATGAGCAGTTCTTC	CAWSRARSYNEQFF
TRBV15	TRBJ1-5	few	NA	TGTGCCACCAGCAGAGAGTCGGATTTGAGCAATCAGCCCCAGCATTTT	CATSRESDLSNQPQHF
TRBV19	TRBJ2-7	once	NA	TGTGCCAGTAGTATAAAGAGCGGTCTTTACGAGCAGTACTTC	CASSIKSGLYEQYF
TRBV20-1	TRBJ2-1	NA	TRBD2	TGCAGTGCGTCCCCGTTCTGGCTAGCGGGCTACAATGAGCAGTTTTTC	CSASPFWLAGYNEQFF
TRBV29-1	TRBJ2-3	NA	TRBD2	TGCAGCGTTGAAGATTGGAGTAGCGGGAGGGATACGCAGTATTTT	CSVEDWSSGRDTQYF
TRBV7-6	TRBJ2-5	NA	TRBD1	TGTGCCAGCAGCCTTTGGACAGGGGGCGGCCAAGAGACCCAGTACTTC	CASSLWTGGGQETQYF
TRBV20-1	TRBJ1-1	NA	NA	TGCAGTGCCCCCGAGACGGGGGTTATGAACACTGAAGCTTTCTTT	CSAPETGVMNTEAFF
TRBV30	TRBJ2-7	few	NA	TGTGCCTGGAGTGACGGCCGGACTTACGAGCAGTACTTC	CAWSDGRTYEQYF
TRBV5-5	TRBJ2-5	NA	TRBD2	TGTGCCAGCAGCTTGGACGAGGGGCTAGCGGGAGTCTTTGAGACCCAGTACTTC	CASSLDEGLAGVFETQYF
TRBV10-3	TRBJ2-7	many	TRBD2	TGTGCCATCAGTGTAGCCGGGAGGGCCGAAGAGCAGTACTTC	CAISVAGRAEEQYF
TRBV5-1	TRBJ2-7	few	TRBD1	TGCGCCAGCAGCGCGGACAGGTACGAGCAGTACTTC	CASSADRYEQYF
TRBV5-1	TRBJ2-1	few	NA	TGCGCCAGCAGCTTGGCGCCACGGCAAGCGGTTACCTACAATGAGCAGTTCTTC	CASSLAPRQAVTYNEQFF
TRBV7-2	TRBJ2-7	once	NA	TGTGCCAGCAGCTTAGAACCCAGCCCCTACGAGCAGTACTTC	CASSLEPSPYEQYF
TRBV29-1	TRBJ2-5	few	TRBD2	TGCAGCGTTGAACCCCTAGCGGGAGACCAAGAGACCCAGTACTTC	CSVEPLAGDQETQYF
TRBV20-1	TRBJ2-4	NA	TRBD2	TGCAGTGCTAAAAAGGGACTAGCCGCGGAGCAGTACTTC	CSAKKGLAAEQYF
TRBV15	TRBJ2-1	NA	NA	TGTGCCACCAGCAGAGCCGGACCGCCGGACAATGAGCAGTTCTTC	CATSRAGPPDNEQFF
TRBV20-1	TRBJ2-5	once	NA	TGCAGTGCTCCAGAGAGACCAGCTTCGGAAGAGACCCAGTACTTC	CSAPERPASEETQYF
TRBV6-5	TRBJ1-5	NA	TRBD1	TGTGCCAGCAGATCGGACAGGGACAATCAGCCCCAGCATTTT	CASRSDRDNQPQHF
TRBV29-1	TRBJ2-7	few	NA	TGCAGCGTACTCAGGACAGCCCTTCCCTACGAGCAGTACTTC	CSVLRTALPYEQYF
TRBV4-3	TRBJ1-4	NA	TRBD1	TGCGCCAGCAGCCAAGAACCCCGGACAGGACTAAATGAAAAACTGTTTTTT	CASSQEPRTGLNEKLFF
TRBV27	TRBJ2-3	NA	NA	TGTGCCAGCAGTACTACTACGGGGATTAAGGGACCAGATACGCAGTATTTT	CASSTTTGIKGPDTQYF
TRBV20-1	TRBJ1-5	NA	NA	TGCAGTGCTAGAGATTTGGCAGGGAATCAGCCCCAGCATTTT	CSARDLAGNQPQHF
TRBV3-1	TRBJ2-7	NA	TRBD2	TGTGCCAGCAGCCAAACTAGCGGGGCCCTCAACGAGCAGTACTTC	CASSQTSGALNEQYF
TRBV20-1	TRBJ1-4	NA	TRBD1	TGCAGTGCTACGGACAGGCTAGGTGAAAAACTGTTTTTT	CSATDRLGEKLFF
TRBV29-1	TRBJ2-2	NA	NA	TGCAGCGTTGAAGATCTAATCAGGACGCCAACCGGGGAGCTGTTTTTT	CSVEDLIRTPTGELFF
TRBV29-1	TRBJ2-1	NA	NA	TGCAGCGAGCTTGGGTTAGGCGATGAGCAGTTCTTC	CSELGLGDEQFF
TRBV7-2	TRBJ2-7	NA	TRBD2	TGTGCCAGCAGCTTAGCAGCGGGGAACTACGAGCAGTACTTC	CASSLAAGNYEQYF
TRBV5-1	TRBJ2-5	NA	TRBD2	TGCGCCAGCAGCTGGGCGGGAGGACCGGAAGAGACCCAGTACTTC	CASSWAGGPEETQYF
TRBV6-5	TRBJ1-5	NA	NA	TGTGCCAGCAGCCCTCTTGGTAATCGCAATCAGCCCCAGCATTTT	CASSPLGNRNQPQHF
TRBV29-1	TRBJ2-7	few	TRBD2	TGCAGCGTTGCAGCGACTAGCGGTAGCGAGCAGTACTTC	CSVAATSGSEQYF
TRBV3-1	TRBJ1-2	few	NA	TGTGCCAGCAGCTCTTCGACAGTCGCCTATGGCTACACCTTC	CASSSSTVAYGYTF
TRBV5-1	TRBJ2-7	NA	TRBD2	TGCGCCAGCAGCTTGATAATAGCGGGGATCTCCTACGAGCAGTACTTC	CASSLIIAGISYEQYF
TRBV5-1	TRBJ2-1	few	TRBD2	TGCGCCAGCAGCGTCTGGACGGGGGGAACTTACAATGAGCAGTTCTTC	CASSVWTGGTYNEQFF
TRBV6-6	TRBJ2-3	few	NA	TGTGCCGGGACGGAGGGGGGCTTTGACGATACGCAGTATTTT	CAGTEGGFDDTQYF
TRBV7-2	TRBJ2-5	few	NA	TGTGCCAGCAGCGATGGTCCCCTCGGGACCCAGTACTTC	CASSDGPLGTQYF
TRBV7-2	TRBJ2-4	NA	NA	TGTGCCAGCAAAAGGGGCGGCGATGAGCAGTACTTC	CASKRGGDEQYF
TRBV27	TRBJ1-3	NA	TRBD1	TGTGCCAGCAGTCAACAGGGGTTTGGAAACACCATATATTTT	CASSQQGFGNTIYF
TRBV20-1	TRBJ2-1	few	TRBD2	TGCAGTGCTAGAGGGGCTAGCGGGAGTAGCCGGAATGAGCAGTTCTTC	CSARGASGSSRNEQFF
TRBV7-2	TRBJ2-7	NA	TRBD2	TGTGCCAGCAGCTTAGTTCGGGGGACTAGCAGGCTTCCCGACGAGCAGTACTTC	CASSLVRGTSRLPDEQYF
TRBV11-1	TRBJ2-1	few	TRBD2	TGTGCCAGCACCACTGAGGGGAGGGGCGAGCAGTTCTTC	CASTTEGRGEQFF
TRBV6-5	TRBJ2-1	few	NA	TGTGCCAGCAGCCCCCCCGGGAAGAATGAGCAGTTCTTC	CASSPPGKNEQFF
TRBV20-1	TRBJ2-7	NA	NA	TGCAGTGCTGAGCCGGGACTTACTAATAGCGATGAGCAGTACTTC	CSAEPGLTNSDEQYF
TRBV20-1	TRBJ2-7	few	TRBD2	TGCAGTGCAGCTCGGACTAGCGGGAAATACGAGCAGTACTTC	CSAARTSGKYEQYF
TRBV7-2	TRBJ1-2	few	NA	TGTGCCAGCAGCTTAAGCGGGGGAAATAACTATGGCTACACCTTC	CASSLSGGNNYGYTF